Following are 18 T cell receptor beta chains from one sample sequenced in a study of blood T cell repertoires in COVID-19. The data were produced by immunoSEQ multiplex PCR, yet TCRdb's version contains in-frame clones alone and is incomplete. The sample shows about 240,000 clones, around 86% of them seen only once. Sequenced material: peripheral blood. The receptor source for this set is a woman of 80 years or more with COVID-19, enrolled during active disease.

The chain employs TRBV11-2 and TRBJ2-2; 8 bases align to TRBD2. The CDR3 has 16 residues. CDR1 and CDR2 from the germline V gene are SGHAT and FQNNGV. The V gene end was trimmed by 1 base and the J gene end by 7 bases; junction bases not matched to a gene: 8. The DNA of the CDR3 is TGTGCCAGCAGCTTAGGGTCCGCGGGAGGCCACGGGGAGCTGTTTTTT. It translates to CASSLGSAGGHGELFF.

This clone has more than one count but fewer than ten. The V gene is TRBV4-2, the J gene TRBJ1-2; the D is unclear. The germline V and J ends were trimmed by 1 base and 5 bases, with 14 bases remaining between them. CDR3 size: 15 residues. Germline loops: CDR1 LGHNA, CDR2 YNFKEQ. DNA of the CDR3: TGTGCCAGCAGCCAAGGGTCGGTTCTTGTATATGGCTACACCTTC. Protein sequence: CASSQGSVLVYGYTF.

The rearrangement links TRBV9 to TRBJ2-7; 10 nucleotides line up with TRBD1. V lost 0 bases, J lost 4 bases, and 4 bases stayed unmatched. This CDR3 spans 15 amino acids. The germline V gene has CDR1 SGDLS and CDR2 YYNGEE. CDR3: CASSVGDRGWYEQYF. Here the CDR3 DNA reads TGTGCCAGCAGCGTAGGGGACAGGGGCTGGTACGAGCAGTACTTC.

The rearrangement links TRBV6-6 to TRBJ1-1; 8 nucleotides match TRBD1. Losses at the gene ends were 9 bases for V and 5 bases for J; bases not matched to a gene: 8. The CDR3 totals 13 residues. Germline CDR1 is MNHNY and CDR2 is SVGAGI (reference sequence). The chain's CDR3 is CASQGQGGTEAFF. CDR3 nucleotide sequence: TGTGCCAGTCAAGGACAGGGAGGTACTGAAGCTTTCTTT.

This clone was observed once. This chain joins TRBV6-2 or TRBV6-3 and TRBJ1-2; D remains unclear. This CDR3 region has 13 residues. Germline V lookup: CDR1 MNHEY, CDR2 SVGEGT. The V end was cut by 0 bases, the J end by 3 bases, with 5 bases between. CDR3: CASSYSRYYGYTF. Written as DNA, the CDR3 is TGTGCCAGCAGTTACTCGAGATACTATGGCTACACCTTC.

This rearrangement joins TRBV13 to TRBJ2-7; 7 positions agree with TRBD2. V shed 6 bases, J shed 0 bases, and the junction held 5 bases outside the gene matches. CDR3 length equals 14 residues. Per germline, CDR1 PRHDT and CDR2 FYEKMQ (reference sequence). For the CDR3, the DNA is TGTGCCAGCAGGTTATCGGGGGGCTCCTACGAGCAGTACTTC. Residues: CASRLSGGSYEQYF.

The chain employs TRBV5-1 and TRBJ2-1; no clear D. CDR3 length equals 15 residues. The germline gives CDR1 SGHRS, CDR2 YFSETQ. Trimming removed 1 base from V and 3 bases from J, with 11 bases in between. The chain's CDR3 is CASSLLGDNYNEQFF. CDR3 bases: TGCGCCAGCAGCTTGCTAGGAGATAACTACAATGAGCAGTTCTTC. The full variable domain, rest sourced from reference TRBV5-1 and TRBJ2-1, is KAGVTQTPRYLIKTRGQQVTLSCSPISGHRSVSWYQQTPGQGLQFLFEYFSETQRNKGNFPGRFSGRQFSNSRSEMNVSTLELGDSALYLCASSLLGDNYNEQFFGPGTRLTVL.

Written as DNA, the CDR3 is TGTGCCACCGGGACAGGGGCGACGTCAAGAGGCTACACCTTC. Translation gives CATGTGATSRGYTF. This chain connects TRBV3-1 (or the pseudogene TRBV3-2) to TRBJ1-2; TRBD1 matches 10 bases. Trimming took 10 bases from V and 8 from J; bases not matched to a gene: 13. This CDR3 has 14 amino acids. Germline CDR1 is LGHDT and CDR2 is YNNKEL (reference sequence).

The chain joins TRBV6-2 or TRBV6-3 to TRBJ2-1, with a possible D match to TRBD2 (6 bases). The CDR3 length is 17 residues. CDR1 and CDR2 (germline): MNHEY, SVGEGT. Trimming took off 0 bases at V and 0 bases at J, with 12 bases between the two ends. Here the CDR3 DNA reads TGTGCCAGCAGTTACTCAATTTCCGGGAGCTCCTACAATGAGCAGTTCTTC. The encoded protein is CASSYSISGSSYNEQFF.

Only one count was recorded for this clone. The chain combines TRBV7-9 with TRBJ1-2; 8 bases match TRBD1. Trimming took 1 base from V and 8 from J; bases not matched to a gene: 15. The CDR3 consists of 17 residues. Germline CDR1 SEHNR, CDR2 FQNEAQ (reference sequence). CDR3 sequence (DNA): TGTGCCAGCAGCTTAGTCAGGACAGGGACGTCGGTCGGGGGCTACACCTTC. Translated, it gives CASSLVRTGTSVGGYTF.

With respect to this clone: The sample contains more than one DNA sequence encoding this CDR3. The chain recombines TRBV5-1 with TRBJ1-5, with D unclear. The CDR3 consists of 15 residues. V lost 0 bases to trimming and J lost 1 base, with 8 bases between them. Germline loops: CDR1 SGHRS, CDR2 YFSETQ. The CDR3 protein is CASSLAGVSNQPQHF. The CDR3 coding sequence is TGCGCCAGCAGCTTGGCCGGGGTGAGCAATCAGCCCCAGCATTTT.

This clone was picked up a small number of times. The rearrangement uses TRBV4-1 and TRBJ1-5; tentatively, D is TRBD1 (5 bases). V was clipped by 4 bases and J by 9 bases, with 19 bases between them. The CDR3 has 15 residues. CDR1 is MGHRA, CDR2 YSYEKL, per germline. The CDR3 here is CASSPPGSGGGPQHF. The CDR3 DNA reads as TGCGCCAGCAGCCCACCCGGATCTGGGGGGGGGCCCCAGCATTTT.

The CDR3 coding sequence is TGTGCCTGGGACCCAGGGGCCCTATCCTACGAGCAGTACTTC. Amino acids: CAWDPGALSYEQYF. This chain joins TRBV30 and TRBJ2-7, with a weak D call TRBD1 (6 bases). This CDR3 region has 14 residues. Deletions cut 5 bases from V and 1 base from J, with 15 bases between. CDR1 is GTSNPN, CDR2 SVGIG, per germline (reference sequence).

CDR3 in amino acids: CASRKSGTGVGYTF. The CDR3 bases are TGTGCCAGCCGAAAATCCGGGACAGGGGTAGGCTACACCTTC. This chain connects TRBV28 to TRBJ1-2; 10 nucleotides line up with TRBD1. J gave up 8 bases and V 8 bases, and 11 bases lay outside the gene matches. The CDR3 is made up of 14 amino acids. Germline V gene data show CDR1 as MDHEN and CDR2 as SYDVKM.

This clone was observed a handful of times. V is TRBV28 and J is TRBJ2-4; 9 nucleotides agree with TRBD1. Germline-derived CDR1 and CDR2 are MDHEN and SYDVKM. V was clipped by 5 bases and J by 7 bases; unmatched bases: 6. The CDR3 has 14 residues. The CDR3 spells CASSPTGGWNIQYF. CDR3 DNA: TGTGCCAGCAGTCCGACAGGGGGTTGGAACATTCAGTACTTC.

This sequence joins TRBV11-2 and TRBJ2-7; D not resolved. CDR1 and CDR2 from the germline V gene are SGHAT and FQNNGV. The V gene lost 0 bases and the J gene lost 2 bases, with 8 bases spanning the gap. This CDR3 spans 14 amino acids. The CDR3 DNA sequence: TGTGCCAGCAGCTTAGAATTCATAGCCTACGAGCAGTACTTC. Protein: CASSLEFIAYEQYF.

This clone was counted only a few times. CDR3 sequence: CASSLTRTGELFF. The DNA for the CDR3 is TGTGCCAGCAGCTTAACGCGCACCGGGGAGCTGTTTTTT. This chain links TRBV7-3 with TRBJ2-2; D is unclear. Germline CDR1 is SGHTA and CDR2 is FQGTGA. V was trimmed by 0 bases and J by 4 bases, leaving 3 bases between them. The CDR3 is 13 amino acids.

The genes are TRBV19 and TRBJ2-1; 12 bases align to TRBD1. Germline V gene lookup returns CDR1 LNHDA and CDR2 SQIVND (reference sequence). Unmatched junction bases numbered 11, after V lost 6 bases and J lost 5 bases. This CDR3 comprises 17 residues. In nucleotides, the CDR3 is TGTGCCAGTAGCCCCTACGGGACAGGGGGCACCAACAATGAGCAGTTCTTC. Translation gives CASSPYGTGGTNNEQFF.